This entry is about one TCR beta chain. Its antigen remains unidentified. Additional DNA sequences in this sample encode the identical CDR3. This sample was taken from a study of shared clonotypes between healthy human individuals. Whole-study findings and limits: Represented diversity, genetic and exposure-history alike, was limited by few donors.

Trimming at V came to 4 bases and at J to 0 bases, leaving 5 bases not matched to a gene. Germline CDR1 is SGHRS and CDR2 is YFSETQ. The CDR3 sequence is 15 residues long. Template amounts of roughly 300 ng DNA, 30,000 or so T cell genomes, were employed in unsorted PBMC replicate PCRs. The team ran DNA from unsorted PBMCs on ten immunoSEQ deep assay plates for sequencing. Original methodology: ImmunoSEQ yielded junction-only sequences lacking quality scores, so filtering differed. TCRdb keeps only in-frame clones here, not all; method: immunoSEQ multiplex PCR. The V and J calls and clone size come from that table; D and trimming were worked out from the DNA. The sample shows more than 400,000 clones, approximately 82% of them seen only once.

The receptor comes from a woman aged 40 to 55 in good health. Some clones in this sample may be carry-over from other donors' samples. The sequenced sample consisted of PBMCs. The rearrangement uses TRBV5-1 and TRBJ1-1; 8 bases align to TRBD1. CDR3 coding DNA: TGCGCCAGCAGCACCTGGACAGGGATGAACACTGAAGCTTTCTTT. This sequence encodes CASSTWTGMNTEAFF.